These T cell receptor beta chains were read from a single sample in a study of T cells after yellow fever vaccination. TCRdb re-derived calls from the 5' RACE reads in MiXCR, one entry per CDR3 protein. The sample consists of about 350,000 distinct CDR3 sequences, roughly 10% of them appearing once. Source: PBMCs, taken on the day of the first yellow fever vaccination. These receptor sequences come from a man aged 18 to 35 who received the YFV17D yellow fever vaccine. Each CDR3 is given with its conserved first and last residue. Each record gives: V gene, J gene, clone size, D gene, CDR3 DNA, CDR3 protein. D genes are given only for firm matches. Size tells how often a clone was seen (once, few, many) or the class of an expanded clone, and some rows leave it out.

v_gene: TRBV27; j_gene: TRBJ1-4; abundance: few; d_gene: NA; CDR3nt: TGTGCCAGCAAGTTGGGACACCATAATGAAAAACTGTTTTTT; CDR3aa: CASKLGHHNEKLFF
v_gene: TRBV3-1; j_gene: TRBJ2-5; abundance: NA; d_gene: TRBD2; CDR3nt: TGTGCCAGCAGCCAATTTGGGGGGGAAAAGACCCAGTACTTC; CDR3aa: CASSQFGGEKTQYF
v_gene: TRBV7-2; j_gene: TRBJ1-6; abundance: NA; d_gene: NA; CDR3nt: TGTGCCAGCAGCTTAGTCGTAGGGGATAATTCGCCCCTCCACTTT; CDR3aa: CASSLVVGDNSPLHF
v_gene: TRBV4-3; j_gene: TRBJ2-3; abundance: few; d_gene: TRBD2; CDR3nt: TGCGCCAGCAGCTACTCACTAGCGGGGGTCCCTAGCACAGATACGCAGTATTTT; CDR3aa: CASSYSLAGVPSTDTQYF
v_gene: TRBV19; j_gene: TRBJ2-4; abundance: many; d_gene: NA; CDR3nt: TGTGCCAGTGGAGGGGGGCTGGGCATTCAGTACTTC; CDR3aa: CASGGGLGIQYF
v_gene: TRBV27; j_gene: TRBJ2-4; abundance: NA; d_gene: TRBD1; CDR3nt: TGTGCCAGCAGAGGGACAGAACTAGCCAAAAACATTCAGTACTTC; CDR3aa: CASRGTELAKNIQYF
v_gene: TRBV7-9; j_gene: TRBJ1-2; abundance: few; d_gene: NA; CDR3nt: TGTGCCAGCAGCTTAGCCCAAGACAGGCTCCATGGCTACACCTTC; CDR3aa: CASSLAQDRLHGYTF
v_gene: TRBV23-1; j_gene: TRBJ2-7; abundance: NA; d_gene: NA; CDR3nt: TGCGCCAGCAGTCTACCTCGGGGACCCTACTACGAGCAGTACTTC; CDR3aa: CASSLPRGPYYEQYF
v_gene: TRBV7-9; j_gene: TRBJ1-2; abundance: few; d_gene: NA; CDR3nt: TGTGCCAGCAGCTTAGATGCCCTACGGAACTATGGCTACACCTTC; CDR3aa: CASSLDALRNYGYTF
v_gene: TRBV14; j_gene: TRBJ2-2; abundance: few; d_gene: TRBD2; CDR3nt: TGTGCCAGCAGCCCGACTAGCGGGGGGTTCACCGGGGAGCTGTTTTTT; CDR3aa: CASSPTSGGFTGELFF
v_gene: TRBV29-1; j_gene: TRBJ1-3; abundance: few; d_gene: NA; CDR3nt: TGCAGCGTCGCCAACTCTGGAAACACCATATATTTT; CDR3aa: CSVANSGNTIYF
v_gene: TRBV4-3; j_gene: TRBJ2-1; abundance: few; d_gene: NA; CDR3nt: TGCGCCAGCAGCCAAGACTTGTACAATGAGCAGTTCTTC; CDR3aa: CASSQDLYNEQFF
v_gene: TRBV6-6; j_gene: TRBJ1-6; abundance: NA; d_gene: TRBD1; CDR3nt: TGTGCCAGCAGGGACAGGGGAGGGTCACCCCTCTACTTT; CDR3aa: CASRDRGGSPLYF
v_gene: TRBV7-2; j_gene: TRBJ2-2; abundance: NA; d_gene: TRBD1; CDR3nt: TGTGCCAGCAGCCTACAGGGGGGAGGCGGGGAGCTGTTTTTT; CDR3aa: CASSLQGGGGELFF
v_gene: TRBV6-5; j_gene: TRBJ1-6; abundance: NA; d_gene: NA; CDR3nt: TGTGCCAGCAGCTCCGAGTACCGGCTACCGCCCCTCCACTTT; CDR3aa: CASSSEYRLPPLHF
v_gene: TRBV7-2; j_gene: TRBJ2-1; abundance: few; d_gene: TRBD2; CDR3nt: TGTGCCAGCAGCCTAGCAGGGACTAGCGTTTACAATGAGCAGTTCTTC; CDR3aa: CASSLAGTSVYNEQFF
v_gene: TRBV7-2; j_gene: TRBJ1-1; abundance: few; d_gene: NA; CDR3nt: TGTGCCAGCAGCTTAGAAAAGGGAGGGATCACTGAAGCTTTCTTT; CDR3aa: CASSLEKGGITEAFF
v_gene: TRBV7-2; j_gene: TRBJ2-3; abundance: NA; d_gene: NA; CDR3nt: TGTGCCAGCAGCTTAACCTCCGGGACGGGCTCAGGGCAGTATTTT; CDR3aa: CASSLTSGTGSGQYF
v_gene: TRBV5-1; j_gene: TRBJ1-2; abundance: NA; d_gene: TRBD1; CDR3nt: TGCGCCAGCAGCCTGGGACAGGGGCCTTTCGAAGGCTACACCTTC; CDR3aa: CASSLGQGPFEGYTF
v_gene: TRBV7-9; j_gene: TRBJ2-1; abundance: many; d_gene: NA; CDR3nt: TGTGCCAGCAGCTTACAGGGTGTAACCTACAATGAGCAGTTCTTC; CDR3aa: CASSLQGVTYNEQFF
v_gene: TRBV19; j_gene: TRBJ1-2; abundance: many; d_gene: NA; CDR3nt: TGTGCCAGTAACAGGGACCTTAACTATGGCTACACCTTC; CDR3aa: CASNRDLNYGYTF